The present entry profiles one T cell receptor (beta chain) with its context. The data were obtained in a study of blood T cell repertoires in COVID-19. In the study overall: Collection of acute and convalescent COVID-19 samples took place in the United States, Italy and Spain. Sources were T cells, B-cell-depleted T cells, or PBMCs; the material itself was cDNA or gDNA.

As originally analysed: Reference gene primer amplification yielded estimated nucleated cell counts. Repertoires were generated with immunoSEQ multiplex PCR, while TCRdb's copy carries only in-frame clones and drops some. The DNA was the basis for D and trimming; V, J and clone size are from that table. The sample contains under 300,000 clones, roughly 80% of which appear only once. The TCR originated in a woman in her late teens or twenties with acute or convalescent COVID-19. The specimen sequenced was peripheral blood.

CDR3 amino acids: CASSVTTGTGHEQYF. The CDR3 DNA reads as TGCGCCAGCAGCGTCACAACCGGGACAGGGCACGAGCAGTACTTC. This chain connects TRBV4-3 to TRBJ2-7, with 9 bases matching TRBD1. The CDR3 sequence is 15 residues long. Germline CDR1 reads LGHNA; CDR2 reads YSLEER. J gave up 5 bases and V 5 bases, and 10 bases lay outside the gene matches.